A selection of T cell receptor beta chains follows, all from one sample in a study of T-cell memory formation after mild COVID-19. TCRdb redid the calling of the 5' RACE reads with MiXCR, one entry per CDR3 protein. This repertoire shows 350,000 to 500,000 distinct CDR3 sequences, around 18% found once; its top ten account for approximately 8.1%. Sequenced: PBMCs or a T cell subset sorted from them (not recorded which). These receptors all stem from an adult woman who had mild COVID-19 (a few samples of this study predate the infection). Cell type and time point are not known. Each CDR3 is given with its conserved first and last residue. Fields, in order: V gene, clone size, D gene, J gene, CDR3 DNA, CDR3 protein. D genes are given only for firm matches. Not every row has a clone size; where given, it reads once, few, many or a size class.

TRBV6-5	many	-	TRBJ2-7	TGTGCCAGCAGGGGACCCTACGAGCAGTACTTC	CASRGPYEQYF
TRBV7-9	few	-	TRBJ2-1	TGTGCCAGCAGCTTGGACGCCTCCTACAATGAGCAGTTCTTC	CASSLDASYNEQFF
TRBV25-1	-	TRBD1	TRBJ1-6	TGTGCCAGCAGTGGGGGACAGCTTAATTCACCCCTCCACTTT	CASSGGQLNSPLHF
TRBV12-3/TRBV12-4	-	-	TRBJ2-7	TGTGCCAGCAGCCCTCAGGGTAGTGCCTTCGAGCAGTACTTC	CASSPQGSAFEQYF
TRBV15	-	-	TRBJ1-6	TGTGCCACCAGCAGAGATCAGGGCGGGTCACCCCTCCACTTT	CATSRDQGGSPLHF
TRBV11-2	-	-	TRBJ2-3	TGTGCCAGCAGCTTACTGCTGGGACTTTACACAGATACGCAGTATTTT	CASSLLLGLYTDTQYF
TRBV29-1	-	-	TRBJ1-2	TGCAGCGTTGATGACGGCCTGTATGGCTACACCTTC	CSVDDGLYGYTF
TRBV5-4	-	-	TRBJ2-1	TGTGCCAGCACCGACGGAGTCAATGAGCAGTTCTTC	CASTDGVNEQFF
TRBV10-3	few	-	TRBJ1-1	TGTGCCATCAGTGCCAATGGGAACACTGAAGCTTTCTTT	CAISANGNTEAFF
TRBV5-1	-	-	TRBJ1-1	TGCGCCAGCAGCTTGGGCCTATTATTATGGACGGCTCGGGGGAACACTGAAGCTTTCTTT	CASSLGLLLWTARGNTEAFF
TRBV30	few	-	TRBJ2-2	TGTGCCTGGAGGGTCGTATCAAGCACCGGGGAGCTGTTTTTT	CAWRVVSSTGELFF
TRBV2	few	-	TRBJ1-1	TGTGCCAGCAGTGCCCCCTCGACAGGGAACACTGAAGCTTTCTTT	CASSAPSTGNTEAFF
TRBV3-1	-	-	TRBJ1-5	TGTGCCAGCAGCCTTAAAAATCAGCCCCAGCATTTT	CASSLKNQPQHF
TRBV7-2	few	TRBD2	TRBJ2-3	TGTGCCAGCAGCACGGGGGGGGGCCAAGATACGCAGTATTTT	CASSTGGGQDTQYF
TRBV19	few	TRBD2	TRBJ2-3	TGTGCCAGTAGTATAAGGCTAGCGGGGCCAGATACGCAGTATTTT	CASSIRLAGPDTQYF
TRBV29-1	few	-	TRBJ2-2	TGCAGCGTTGAGGGCTTCCGGAGTGGGGAGCTGTTTTTT	CSVEGFRSGELFF
TRBV9	once	-	TRBJ2-5	TGTGCCAGCAGCGTAGGGGCTAGCGTTGAGACCCAGTACTTC	CASSVGASVETQYF
TRBV5-5	few	TRBD1	TRBJ1-1	TGTGCCAGCAGCCGTGGCAGGGGGCGAGATACTGAAGCTTTCTTT	CASSRGRGRDTEAFF
TRBV7-9	-	-	TRBJ2-7	TGTGCCAGCAGTCCAGATACGGGAGACTCCTACGAGCAGTACTTC	CASSPDTGDSYEQYF
TRBV4-2	-	TRBD2	TRBJ2-7	TGTGCCAGCAGCCCCTATAGCGGGAGTAGGTCACGCGAGCAGTACTTC	CASSPYSGSRSREQYF
TRBV20-1	-	TRBD2	TRBJ2-7	TGCAGTGCTAGAGGGACTAGCGGGAGTAACGAGCAGTACTTC	CSARGTSGSNEQYF
TRBV24-1	few	-	TRBJ2-1	TGTGCCACCAGTGATGGGTCCTACAATGAGCAGTTCTTC	CATSDGSYNEQFF
TRBV4-1	-	-	TRBJ1-4	TGCGCCAGCAGCCACCGCCCTCCGGGGGGCTTCCTGGAAAAACTGTTTTTT	CASSHRPPGGFLEKLFF
TRBV5-1	-	-	TRBJ2-5	TGCGCCAGCAGCTTTTTTACTACTCAAGAGACCCAGTACTTC	CASSFFTTQETQYF
TRBV21-1	few	-	TRBJ2-7	TGTGCCAGCAGCAAACCCCGGGACCCCAAAACCTACGAGCAGTACTTC	CASSKPRDPKTYEQYF
TRBV6-5	-	TRBD2	TRBJ2-7	TGTGCCAGCAAAGGTAAACTAGCGGGAGCCTACGAGCAGTACTTC	CASKGKLAGAYEQYF
TRBV7-9	few	-	TRBJ2-7	TGTGCCAGCAGCAATCTCAGCGGGCTCCGTACCTACGAGCAGTACTTC	CASSNLSGLRTYEQYF
TRBV24-1	few	TRBD2	TRBJ2-1	TGTGCCACCAGTGATTTGCTAGCGGGAGATTATACTGAGCAGTTCTTC	CATSDLLAGDYTEQFF
TRBV24-1	-	TRBD1	TRBJ2-1	TGTGCCACCAGTGATTTTAGGGGACAGTCCAATGAGCAGTTCTTC	CATSDFRGQSNEQFF
TRBV29-1	many	-	TRBJ2-7	TGCAGCGTTGAAGGGACCTCCTACGAGCAGTACTTC	CSVEGTSYEQYF
TRBV5-1	few	-	TRBJ2-7	TGCGCCAGCAGCTTTACAGATCAAAACGAGCAGTACTTC	CASSFTDQNEQYF
TRBV5-1	-	TRBD1	TRBJ2-2	TGCGCCAGCAGCTTCGGGGACAGGGTGTCCGGGGAGCTGTTTTTT	CASSFGDRVSGELFF
TRBV7-2	few	-	TRBJ1-1	TGTGCCAGCGGGGATAGTGTTAACACTGAAGCTTTCTTT	CASGDSVNTEAFF
TRBV6-5	-	-	TRBJ2-7	TGTGCCAGCAATCCCAATCAAGGTTCCTATAGCTCCTACGAGCAGTACTTC	CASNPNQGSYSSYEQYF
TRBV18	-	-	TRBJ2-7	TGTGCCAGCTCACCTTTGCAGGGTGGGGAGCAGTACTTC	CASSPLQGGEQYF
TRBV29-1	-	TRBD1	TRBJ2-5	TGCAGCGTCGCCCCCGGGACAGGGCGCAGAGAGACCCAGTACTTC	CSVAPGTGRRETQYF
TRBV14	-	TRBD1	TRBJ2-3	TGTGCCAGCAGCCCCCACCGCGGGACAGGGACGCCAGATACGCAGTATTTT	CASSPHRGTGTPDTQYF
TRBV20-1	many	-	TRBJ1-1	TGCAGTGCTCTCCAAGGGTTCCTCGCTGAAGCTTTCTTT	CSALQGFLAEAFF
TRBV11-2	-	TRBD1	TRBJ1-5	TGTGCCAGCAGCTTCCAGGGGGCTAGACAGCCCCAGCATTTT	CASSFQGARQPQHF
TRBV7-2	-	TRBD1	TRBJ2-1	TGTGCCAGCAGCTTAATGACAGGGTCCTACAATGAGCAGTTCTTC	CASSLMTGSYNEQFF
TRBV14	-	-	TRBJ2-5	TGTGCCAGCAGCCAAGGGGGCGCAGAGACCCAGTACTTC	CASSQGGAETQYF
TRBV27	-	-	TRBJ2-3	TGTGCCAGCAGTTTATGGGGGCTGGATACGCAGTATTTT	CASSLWGLDTQYF
TRBV7-9	few	-	TRBJ2-7	TGTGCCAGCAGCTTAGTCCCCATAGGGACCTACGAGCAGTACTTC	CASSLVPIGTYEQYF
TRBV30	-	-	TRBJ2-1	TGTGCCGCCGGGAACGGGGAAGGCTACAATGAGCAGTTCTTC	CAAGNGEGYNEQFF
TRBV30	-	-	TRBJ2-7	TGTGCCTGGAGCGAGGGGGTGTTGAACGAGCAGTACTTC	CAWSEGVLNEQYF